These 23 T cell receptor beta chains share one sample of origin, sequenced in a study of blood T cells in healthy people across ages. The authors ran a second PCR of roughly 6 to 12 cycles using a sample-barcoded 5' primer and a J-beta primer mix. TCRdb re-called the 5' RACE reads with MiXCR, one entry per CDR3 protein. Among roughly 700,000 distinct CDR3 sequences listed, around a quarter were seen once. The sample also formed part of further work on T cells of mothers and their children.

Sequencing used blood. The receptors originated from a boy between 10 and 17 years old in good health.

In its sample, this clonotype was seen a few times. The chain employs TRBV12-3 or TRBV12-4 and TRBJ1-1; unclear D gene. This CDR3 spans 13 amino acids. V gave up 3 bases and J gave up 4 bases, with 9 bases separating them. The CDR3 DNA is TGTGCCAGCAGTTTGTATTCAGTCACTGAAGCTTTCTTT. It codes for CASSLYSVTEAFF.

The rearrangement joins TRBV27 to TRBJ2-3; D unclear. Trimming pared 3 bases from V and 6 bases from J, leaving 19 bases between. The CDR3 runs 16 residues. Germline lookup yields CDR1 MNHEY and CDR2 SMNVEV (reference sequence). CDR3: CASSFGGGPKSDTQYF. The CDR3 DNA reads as TGTGCCAGCAGTTTCGGTGGCGGCCCTAAGTCGGATACGCAGTATTTT.

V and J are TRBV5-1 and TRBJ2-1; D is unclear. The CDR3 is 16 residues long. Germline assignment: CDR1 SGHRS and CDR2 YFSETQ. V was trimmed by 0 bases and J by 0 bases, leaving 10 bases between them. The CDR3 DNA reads TGCGCCAGCAGCTTGGCCGTGGCTATCTCCTACAATGAGCAGTTCTTC. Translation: CASSLAVAISYNEQFF.

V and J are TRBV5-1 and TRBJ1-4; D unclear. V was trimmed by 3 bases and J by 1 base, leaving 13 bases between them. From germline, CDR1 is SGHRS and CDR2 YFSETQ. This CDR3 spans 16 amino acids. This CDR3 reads CASSSNGLGTNEKLFF. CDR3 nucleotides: TGCGCCAGCAGCTCGAATGGACTAGGAACTAATGAAAAACTGTTTTTT.

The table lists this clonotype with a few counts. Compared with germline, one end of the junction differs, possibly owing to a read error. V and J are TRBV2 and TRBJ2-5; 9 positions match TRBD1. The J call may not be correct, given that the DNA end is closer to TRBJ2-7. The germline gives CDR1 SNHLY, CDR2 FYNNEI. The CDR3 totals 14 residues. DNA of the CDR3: TGTGCCAGCTTCCAGGACAGGGGATCCTCCGAGCAGTACTTC. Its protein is CASFQDRGSSEQYF.

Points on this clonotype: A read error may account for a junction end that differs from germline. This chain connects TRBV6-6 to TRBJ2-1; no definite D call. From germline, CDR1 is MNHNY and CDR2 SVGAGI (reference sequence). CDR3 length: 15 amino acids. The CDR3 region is CASSYSSSIYNEQLF. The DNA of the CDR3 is TGTGCCAGCAGTTACTCGTCATCCATCTACAATGAGCAGCTCTTC.

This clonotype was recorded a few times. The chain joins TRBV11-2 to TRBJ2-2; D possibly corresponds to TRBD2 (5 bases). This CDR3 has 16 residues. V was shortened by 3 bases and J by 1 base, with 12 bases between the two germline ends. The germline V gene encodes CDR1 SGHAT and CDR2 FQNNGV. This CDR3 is CASSFSAGVNTGELFF. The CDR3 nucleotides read TGTGCCAGCAGCTTCTCAGCCGGGGTGAACACCGGGGAGCTGTTTTTT.

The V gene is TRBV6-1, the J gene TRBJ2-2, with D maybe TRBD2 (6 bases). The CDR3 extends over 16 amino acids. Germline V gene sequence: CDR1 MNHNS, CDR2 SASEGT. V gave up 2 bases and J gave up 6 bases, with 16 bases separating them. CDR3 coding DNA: TGTGCCAGCAGTGAATTCCGGGTGGGAGGCCCCGGGGAGCTGTTTTTT. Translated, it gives CASSEFRVGGPGELFF.

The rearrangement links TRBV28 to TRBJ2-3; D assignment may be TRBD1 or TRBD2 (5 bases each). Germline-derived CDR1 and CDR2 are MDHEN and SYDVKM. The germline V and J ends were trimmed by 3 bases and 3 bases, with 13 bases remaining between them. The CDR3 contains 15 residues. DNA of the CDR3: TGTGCCAGCAGTTTTGGGGGACGACAGACAGATACGCAGTATTTT. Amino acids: CASSFGGRQTDTQYF.

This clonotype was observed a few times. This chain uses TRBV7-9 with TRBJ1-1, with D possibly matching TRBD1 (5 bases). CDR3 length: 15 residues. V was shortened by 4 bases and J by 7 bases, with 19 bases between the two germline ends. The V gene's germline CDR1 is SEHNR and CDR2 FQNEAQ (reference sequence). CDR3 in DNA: TGTGCCAGCAGCTACCCCCAGGGTCTCAAAGATGAAGCTTTCTTT. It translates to CASSYPQGLKDEAFF.

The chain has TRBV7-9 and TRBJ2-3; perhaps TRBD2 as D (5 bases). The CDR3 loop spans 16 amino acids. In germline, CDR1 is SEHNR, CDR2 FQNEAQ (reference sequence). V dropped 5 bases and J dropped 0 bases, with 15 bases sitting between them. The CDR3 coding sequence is TGTGCCAGCAGCCGAACTGGGAGCGGTAGCACAGATACGCAGTATTTT. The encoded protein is CASSRTGSGSTDTQYF.

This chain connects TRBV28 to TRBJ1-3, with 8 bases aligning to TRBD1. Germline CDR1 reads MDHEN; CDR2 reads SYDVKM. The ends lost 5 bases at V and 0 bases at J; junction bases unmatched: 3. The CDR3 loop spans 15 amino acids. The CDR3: CASSRQGSSGNTIYF. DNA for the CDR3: TGTGCCAGCAGTAGACAGGGGAGCTCTGGAAACACCATATATTTT.

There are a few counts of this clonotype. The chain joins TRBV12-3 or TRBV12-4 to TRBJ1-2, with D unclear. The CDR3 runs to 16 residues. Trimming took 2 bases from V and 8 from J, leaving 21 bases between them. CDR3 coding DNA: TGTGCCAGCAGTTTAAATCTGTACGGCGGTCCCATGGGCTACACCTTC. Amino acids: CASSLNLYGGPMGYTF.

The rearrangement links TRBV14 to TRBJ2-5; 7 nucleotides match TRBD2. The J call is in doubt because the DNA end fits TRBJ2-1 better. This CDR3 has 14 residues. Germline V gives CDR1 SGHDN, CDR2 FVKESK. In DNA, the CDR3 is TGTGCCAGCAGCCAGGGACTACCTTGGGATGAGCAGTTCTTC. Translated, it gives CASSQGLPWDEQFF.

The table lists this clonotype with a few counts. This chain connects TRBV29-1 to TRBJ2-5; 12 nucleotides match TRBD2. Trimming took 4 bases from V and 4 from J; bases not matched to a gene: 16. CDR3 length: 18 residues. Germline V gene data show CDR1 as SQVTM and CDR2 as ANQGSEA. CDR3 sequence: CSVGGGLAGPVGGETQYF. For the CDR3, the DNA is TGCAGCGTTGGAGGGGGACTAGCGGGTCCGGTTGGGGGAGAGACCCAGTACTTC.

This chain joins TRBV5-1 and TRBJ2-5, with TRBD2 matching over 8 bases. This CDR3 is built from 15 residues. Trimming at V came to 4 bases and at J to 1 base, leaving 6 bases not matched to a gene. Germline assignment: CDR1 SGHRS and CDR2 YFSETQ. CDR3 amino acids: CASSRTSGSQETQYF. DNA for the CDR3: TGCGCCAGCAGCCGAACTAGCGGCAGCCAAGAGACCCAGTACTTC.

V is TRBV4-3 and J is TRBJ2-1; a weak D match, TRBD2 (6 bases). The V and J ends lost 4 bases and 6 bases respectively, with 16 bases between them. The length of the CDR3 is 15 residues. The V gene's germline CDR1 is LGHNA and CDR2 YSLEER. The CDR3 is CASSPSGGIGNEQFF. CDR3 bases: TGCGCCAGCAGCCCAAGCGGCGGGATAGGCAATGAGCAGTTCTTC.

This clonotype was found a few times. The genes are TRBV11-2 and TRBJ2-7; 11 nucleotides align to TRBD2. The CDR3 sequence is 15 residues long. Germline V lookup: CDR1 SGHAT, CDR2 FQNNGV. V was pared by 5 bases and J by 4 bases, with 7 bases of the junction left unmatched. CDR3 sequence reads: CASSPLAGGMYEQYF. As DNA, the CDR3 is TGTGCCAGCAGCCCGCTAGCGGGGGGTATGTACGAGCAGTACTTC.

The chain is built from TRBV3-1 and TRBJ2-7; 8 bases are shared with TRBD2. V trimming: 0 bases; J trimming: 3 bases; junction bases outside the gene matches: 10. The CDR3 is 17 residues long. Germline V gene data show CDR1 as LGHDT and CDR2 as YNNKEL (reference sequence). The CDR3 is CASSQDPDGRAFYEQYF. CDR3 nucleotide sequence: TGTGCCAGCAGCCAAGATCCCGACGGGAGGGCATTCTACGAGCAGTACTTC.

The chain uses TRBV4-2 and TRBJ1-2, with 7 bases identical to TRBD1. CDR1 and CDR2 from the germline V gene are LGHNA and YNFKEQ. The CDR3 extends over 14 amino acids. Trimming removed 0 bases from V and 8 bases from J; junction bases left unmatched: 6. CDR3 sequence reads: CASSQDVQGVGYTF. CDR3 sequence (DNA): TGTGCCAGCAGCCAAGATGTCCAGGGGGTAGGCTACACCTTC.

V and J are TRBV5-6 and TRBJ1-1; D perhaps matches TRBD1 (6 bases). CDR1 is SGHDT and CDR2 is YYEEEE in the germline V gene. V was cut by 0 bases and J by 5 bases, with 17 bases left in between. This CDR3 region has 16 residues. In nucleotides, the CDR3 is TGTGCCAGCAGCTTGGCCTTGGCAGGGGCGTTGACTGAAGCTTTCTTT. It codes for CASSLALAGALTEAFF.

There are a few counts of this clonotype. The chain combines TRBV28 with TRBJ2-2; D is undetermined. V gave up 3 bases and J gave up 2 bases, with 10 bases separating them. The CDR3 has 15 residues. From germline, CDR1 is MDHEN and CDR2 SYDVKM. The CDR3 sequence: CASSFLQRNTGELFF. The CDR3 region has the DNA TGTGCCAGCAGTTTTTTGCAACGAAACACCGGGGAGCTGTTTTTT.

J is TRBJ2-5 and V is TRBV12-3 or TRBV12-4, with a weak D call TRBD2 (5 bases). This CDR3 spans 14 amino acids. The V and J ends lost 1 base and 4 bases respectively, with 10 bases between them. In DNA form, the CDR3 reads TGTGCCAGCAGTTTAGTGGGAGAGGCAGAGACCCAGTACTTC. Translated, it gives CASSLVGEAETQYF.